Reported below is one T cell receptor (beta chain). The entry originates in a study of cytomegalovirus exposure and HLA in healthy donors. The PCR made use of 60 Vbeta and 13 Jbeta primers. Sequencing used immunoSEQ multiplex PCR; TCRdb keeps in-frame clones, though not all of them. The sample lists approximately 100,000 clones; roughly 80% were seen once. The germline V gene has CDR1 SGHVS and CDR2 FQNEAQ. Trimming removed 1 base from V and 8 bases from J; junction bases left unmatched: 7. The CDR3 is 15 residues long. The sequence derives from a middle-aged man in good health and CMV-seronegative. The sequenced sample consisted of PBMCs. The V and J genes are TRBV7-8 and TRBJ1-2, with 10 bases identical to TRBD1. The CDR3 nucleotides are TGTGCCAGCAGCTTAGTCCAGACAGGGGGCCGGGGCTACACCTTC. It codes for CASSLVQTGGRGYTF.